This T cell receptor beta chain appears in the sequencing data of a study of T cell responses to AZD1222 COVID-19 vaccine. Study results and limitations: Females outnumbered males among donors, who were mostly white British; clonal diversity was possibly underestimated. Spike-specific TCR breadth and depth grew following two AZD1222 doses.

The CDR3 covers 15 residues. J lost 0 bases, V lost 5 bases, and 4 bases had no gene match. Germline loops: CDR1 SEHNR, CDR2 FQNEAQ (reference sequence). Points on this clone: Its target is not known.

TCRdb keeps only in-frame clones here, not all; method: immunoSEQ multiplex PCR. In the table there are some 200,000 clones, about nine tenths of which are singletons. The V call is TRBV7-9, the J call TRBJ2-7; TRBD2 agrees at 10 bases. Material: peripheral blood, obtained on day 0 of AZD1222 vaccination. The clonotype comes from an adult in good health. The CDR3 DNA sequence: TGTGCCAGCAGCGGACTAGCGGATAACTCCTACGAGCAGTACTTC. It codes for CASSGLADNSYEQYF. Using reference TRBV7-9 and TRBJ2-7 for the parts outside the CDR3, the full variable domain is DTGVSQNPRHKITKRGQNVTFRCDPISEHNRLYWYRQTLGQGPEFLTYFQNEAQLEKSRLLSDRFSAERPKGSFSTLEIQRTEQGDSAMYLCASSGLADNSYEQYFGPGTRLTVT.